These 2 T cell receptor beta chains came from one sample sequenced in a study of T cells expressing NK-cell markers. For each CDR3 protein, TCRdb gives one entry from its re-call of the 5' RACE reads, without DNA. The sample data list 550,000 to 600,000 distinct CDR3 sequences. The sample comprised blood T cells: a sorted CD56 or NKG2C T cell subset, CD4+ or CD8+ T cells, or bulk PBMC T cells (not recorded which). Source of these receptors: a man between 18 and 29 years old in good health.

The chain recombines TRBV4-3 with TRBJ2-5. Germline CDR1 and CDR2: LGHNA and YSLEER. The CDR3 covers 16 residues. The chain's CDR3 is CASSQDGPNAVETQYF.

V usage is TRBV7-8 and J usage is TRBJ1-2. Germline V gene data show CDR1 as SGHVS and CDR2 as FQNEAQ. CDR3 size: 16 residues. The CDR3 reads CASSAESRRPDYGYTF.